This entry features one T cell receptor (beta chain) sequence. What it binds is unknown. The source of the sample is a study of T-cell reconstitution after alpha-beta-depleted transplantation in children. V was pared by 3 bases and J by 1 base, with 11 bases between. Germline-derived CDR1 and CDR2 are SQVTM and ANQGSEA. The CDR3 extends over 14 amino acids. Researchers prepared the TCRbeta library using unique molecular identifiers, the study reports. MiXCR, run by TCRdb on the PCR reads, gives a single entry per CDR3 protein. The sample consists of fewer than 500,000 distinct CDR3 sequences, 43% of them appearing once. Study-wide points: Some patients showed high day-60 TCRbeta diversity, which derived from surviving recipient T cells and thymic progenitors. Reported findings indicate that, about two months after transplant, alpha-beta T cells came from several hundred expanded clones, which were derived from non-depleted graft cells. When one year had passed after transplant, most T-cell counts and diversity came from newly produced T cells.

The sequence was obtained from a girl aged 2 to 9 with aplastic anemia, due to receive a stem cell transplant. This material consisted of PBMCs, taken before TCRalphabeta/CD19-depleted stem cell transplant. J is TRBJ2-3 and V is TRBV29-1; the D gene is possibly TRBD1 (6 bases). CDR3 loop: CSVEKGDGTDTQYF. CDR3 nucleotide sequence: TGCAGCGTTGAGAAGGGGGATGGCACAGATACGCAGTATTTT.